This TCR beta chain was sequenced for a study of blood T cell repertoires in COVID-19. Study-wide background: The origin of the acute and convalescent COVID-19 samples was the United States, Italy and Spain. PBMCs, B-cell-depleted T cells, or T cells provided the cDNA or gDNA that made up the material.

This clone was found once. Recruitment covered about 25 US areas and drew participants whose ages spanned roughly 18 to 100 years. Sequenced by immunoSEQ multiplex PCR; TCRdb stores in-frame clones only, minus some. The sample comprises hundreds of thousands of clones, 75% to 90% of which are singletons, and 2.4% rests with the top ten. Trimming cost V 4 bases and J 4 bases; bases outside gene matches: 9. CDR3 length: 15 amino acids. In germline, CDR1 is SQVTM, CDR2 ANQGSEA. The receptor was isolated from a woman under 30 who had recovered from COVID-19. J is TRBJ2-1 and V is TRBV29-1, with 8 nucleotides matching TRBD1. The sequencing input was PBMCs or T cells enriched from blood (not recorded which). The CDR3 bases are TGCAGCGTTGGACTGCGGGACAGGATTTACAATGAGCAGTTCTTC. Its protein product is CSVGLRDRIYNEQFF.